These 5 T cell receptor beta chains came from one sample sequenced in a study of blood T cell repertoires in COVID-19. Here immunoSEQ multiplex PCR was the method, and the copy in TCRdb shows in-frame clones only, minus some. The repertoire consists of a few hundred thousand clones, with 70% to 90% occurring once and the leading ten covering around 4%. The specimen sequenced was PBMCs or T cells enriched from blood (not recorded which). The receptors shown here come from a man aged 25 to 40 who had recovered from COVID-19.

This clone was seen only a few times. The V call is TRBV28, the J call TRBJ1-2; the D gene is possibly TRBD1 (6 bases). V was trimmed by 3 bases and J by 4 bases, leaving 9 bases between them. Germline CDR1 is MDHEN and CDR2 is SYDVKM. This CDR3 comprises 13 residues. Here the CDR3 reads CASSFTGTYGYTF. In DNA form, the CDR3 reads TGTGCCAGCAGTTTTACAGGGACCTATGGCTACACCTTC.

V usage is TRBV6-5 and J usage is TRBJ2-1; D perhaps matches TRBD1 (6 bases). The CDR3 is 16 residues long. CDR1 and CDR2 from the germline V gene are MNHEY and SVGAGI. V gave up 0 bases and J gave up 0 bases, with 9 bases separating them. The CDR3 DNA sequence: TGTGCCAGCAGTTACTCAGGGGACAACTCCTACAATGAGCAGTTCTTC. Protein product: CASSYSGDNSYNEQFF.

J is TRBJ2-2 and V is TRBV19, with TRBD1 matching 7 bases. Germline V CDR1 and CDR2: LNHDA, SQIVND (reference sequence). Germline trimming cut 3 bases from V and 4 bases from J; bases unmatched to any gene: 8. The CDR3 runs to 16 residues. In DNA form, the CDR3 reads TGTGCCAGTAGTATTAGACAGGGTCGGGTCACCGGGGAGCTGTTTTTT. The encoded protein is CASSIRQGRVTGELFF.

The chain combines TRBV18 with TRBJ2-5; a weak D match, TRBD1 (5 bases). The germline CDR1 and CDR2 sequences are KGHSH and LQKENI. V lost 3 bases to trimming and J lost 1 base, with 6 bases between them. The CDR3 is 13 residues long. Here the CDR3 DNA reads TGTGCCAGCTCACCCACAGGCCAAGAGACCCAGTACTTC. Protein product: CASSPTGQETQYF.

The V and J genes are TRBV7-2 and TRBJ2-5; 7 bases line up with TRBD2. The trim removed 1 base at V and 7 bases at J, leaving 0 bases unmatched. Germline CDR1 reads SGHTA; CDR2 reads FQGNSA. The CDR3 loop spans 12 amino acids. CDR3 sequence reads: CASSLERGTQYF. As DNA, the CDR3 is TGTGCCAGCAGCTTAGAGCGGGGGACCCAGTACTTC.